Listed below are T cell receptor beta chains from one sample, sequenced in a study of shared clonotypes between healthy human individuals. Generated by immunoSEQ multiplex PCR, the TCRdb table keeps only in-frame clones and is missing some. The data contain roughly 2.4 million clones, approximately 94% of them singletons. The sequencing sample was made of naive CD4+ T cells sorted from blood. Receptors originate from a man in his late teens or twenties in good health. Both conserved end residues are part of each CDR3. Fields, in order: CDR3 protein, CDR3 DNA, V gene, clone size, J gene, D gene. The D gene is left open where the match is weak. Clone size is stated in some rows and not others, as once, few, many or a class when expanded.

CDR3 protein: CASSIGKGLQTGELFF
CDR3 DNA: TGTGCCAGTAGTATAGGAAAGGGACTTCAAACCGGGGAGCTGTTTTTT
V gene: TRBV19
clone size: once
J gene: TRBJ2-2
D gene: -

CDR3 protein: CASISRDRINQPQHF
CDR3 DNA: TGTGCCAGCATCAGCCGGGACAGGATAAATCAGCCCCAGCATTTT
V gene: TRBV6-1
clone size: -
J gene: TRBJ1-5
D gene: TRBD1

CDR3 protein: CAWRVGPGANVLTF
CDR3 DNA: TGTGCCTGGAGGGTGGGGCCTGGGGCCAACGTCCTGACTTTC
V gene: TRBV30
clone size: -
J gene: TRBJ2-6
D gene: -

CDR3 protein: CASSLALSGTDTQYF
CDR3 DNA: TGCGCCAGCAGCTTGGCTCTATCAGGCACAGATACGCAGTATTTT
V gene: TRBV5-1
clone size: -
J gene: TRBJ2-3
D gene: -

CDR3 protein: CASSLSSGQETQYF
CDR3 DNA: TGCGCCAGCAGCTTAAGTAGCGGACAAGAGACCCAGTACTTC
V gene: TRBV5-1
clone size: -
J gene: TRBJ2-5
D gene: -

CDR3 protein: CASSGAGAPQETQYF
CDR3 DNA: TGTGCCAGCAGCGGGGCAGGGGCCCCTCAAGAGACCCAGTACTTC
V gene: TRBV5-4
clone size: -
J gene: TRBJ2-5
D gene: -

CDR3 protein: CASSVGSGPYEQYF
CDR3 DNA: TGTGCCAGCAGCGTAGGAAGCGGTCCCTACGAGCAGTACTTC
V gene: TRBV9
clone size: -
J gene: TRBJ2-7
D gene: -

CDR3 protein: CASSYGAKETQYF
CDR3 DNA: TGTGCCAGCAGTTACGGCGCTAAAGAGACCCAGTACTTC
V gene: TRBV6-5
clone size: -
J gene: TRBJ2-5
D gene: -

CDR3 protein: CASSKGALTYEQYF
CDR3 DNA: TGTGCCAGCAGTAAAGGGGCCCTCACCTACGAGCAGTACTTC
V gene: TRBV2
clone size: -
J gene: TRBJ2-7
D gene: -

CDR3 protein: CASSAGEPQGSYEQYF
CDR3 DNA: TGTGCCAGCAGTGCTGGGGAGCCCCAGGGCTCCTACGAGCAGTACTTC
V gene: TRBV2
clone size: few
J gene: TRBJ2-7
D gene: -

CDR3 protein: CASSYTRGSPTLFF
CDR3 DNA: TGTGCCAGCAGTTACACCCGGGGGAGTCCGACACTGTTTTTT
V gene: TRBV6-6
clone size: -
J gene: TRBJ1-4
D gene: -

CDR3 protein: CSVGGALTQETQYF
CDR3 DNA: TGCAGCGTTGGAGGAGCACTCACCCAAGAGACCCAGTACTTC
V gene: TRBV29-1
clone size: -
J gene: TRBJ2-5
D gene: -

CDR3 protein: CASSPREGYNEQFF
CDR3 DNA: TGCGCCAGCAGCCCCCGGGAGGGATACAATGAGCAGTTCTTC
V gene: TRBV5-1
clone size: -
J gene: TRBJ2-1
D gene: TRBD2

CDR3 protein: CASSAGTATNIQYF
CDR3 DNA: TGCGCCAGCAGCGCCGGGACAGCGACAAACATTCAGTACTTC
V gene: TRBV5-1
clone size: -
J gene: TRBJ2-4
D gene: TRBD1

CDR3 protein: CASSPAVPGSTEAFF
CDR3 DNA: TGTGCCAGCAGCCCGGCCGTTCCGGGGAGCACTGAAGCTTTCTTT
V gene: TRBV5-4
clone size: -
J gene: TRBJ1-1
D gene: -

CDR3 protein: CASSQKRGASTDTQYF
CDR3 DNA: TGCGCCAGCAGCCAGAAGCGGGGGGCTAGCACAGATACGCAGTATTTT
V gene: TRBV5-1
clone size: -
J gene: TRBJ2-3
D gene: TRBD2

CDR3 protein: CASSLGGQGPSGNTIYF
CDR3 DNA: TGCGCCAGCAGCTTGGGCGGACAGGGCCCATCTGGAAACACCATATATTTT
V gene: TRBV5-1
clone size: -
J gene: TRBJ1-3
D gene: TRBD1

CDR3 protein: CASSSPGDTQYF
CDR3 DNA: TGTGCCAGCAGTTCCCCGGGTGATACGCAGTATTTT
V gene: TRBV6-5
clone size: -
J gene: TRBJ2-3
D gene: -

CDR3 protein: CASRVGIETQYF
CDR3 DNA: TGTGCCAGCAGGGTAGGCATAGAGACCCAGTACTTC
V gene: TRBV7-2
clone size: -
J gene: TRBJ2-5
D gene: -

CDR3 protein: CASSPLKDSTSEAFF
CDR3 DNA: TGCGCCAGCAGCCCCCTTAAAGACAGCACTTCTGAAGCTTTCTTT
V gene: TRBV4-1
clone size: -
J gene: TRBJ1-1
D gene: -

CDR3 protein: CARGEGYGYTF
CDR3 DNA: TGTGCCCGGGGGGAGGGCTATGGCTACACCTTC
V gene: TRBV30
clone size: -
J gene: TRBJ1-2
D gene: -

CDR3 protein: CASSLGGVQGYLSYGYTF
CDR3 DNA: TGTGCCAGCAGCTTGGGGGGTGTTCAGGGGTACTTAAGTTATGGCTACACCTTC
V gene: TRBV5-4
clone size: -
J gene: TRBJ1-2
D gene: -

CDR3 protein: CATRQGGSEKLFF
CDR3 DNA: TGTGCCACCAGACAGGGTGGAAGTGAAAAACTGTTTTTT
V gene: TRBV2
clone size: -
J gene: TRBJ1-4
D gene: TRBD1

CDR3 protein: CASSRQGWDTEAFF
CDR3 DNA: TGCGCCAGCAGCCGCCAGGGTTGGGACACTGAAGCTTTCTTT
V gene: TRBV5-1
clone size: -
J gene: TRBJ1-1
D gene: -

CDR3 protein: CASSVTDTQYF
CDR3 DNA: TGTGCCAGCAGTGTCACAGATACGCAGTATTTT
V gene: TRBV6-1
clone size: -
J gene: TRBJ2-3
D gene: -

CDR3 protein: CASSLGRTGRYEQYF
CDR3 DNA: TGTGCCAGCAGTTTGGGGAGGACAGGCCGCTACGAGCAGTACTTC
V gene: TRBV27
clone size: -
J gene: TRBJ2-7
D gene: -

CDR3 protein: CASSALGEQYF
CDR3 DNA: TGTGCCAGCAGCGCCCTCGGCGAGCAGTACTTC
V gene: TRBV27
clone size: -
J gene: TRBJ2-7
D gene: -

CDR3 protein: CASGGDRTYEQYF
CDR3 DNA: TGTGCCAGCGGGGGGGACAGAACCTACGAGCAGTACTTC
V gene: TRBV2
clone size: -
J gene: TRBJ2-7
D gene: -

CDR3 protein: CAWGPSYEQYF
CDR3 DNA: TGTGCCTGGGGTCCCTCCTACGAGCAGTACTTC
V gene: TRBV30
clone size: -
J gene: TRBJ2-7
D gene: -

CDR3 protein: CASSYDRGGEKLFF
CDR3 DNA: TGTGCCAGCAGCTATGACAGGGGAGGGGAAAAACTGTTTTTT
V gene: TRBV6-1
clone size: -
J gene: TRBJ1-4
D gene: TRBD1